These 30 T cell receptor beta chains share one sample of origin, sequenced in a study of cytomegalovirus exposure and HLA in healthy donors. The PCR was carried out with 60 Vbeta primers and 13 Jbeta primers. Only in-frame clones appear in the TCRdb table, and some are missing; sequencing was by immunoSEQ multiplex PCR. Of 100,000 to 150,000 clones in the sample, almost 85% are singletons; the top ten hold roughly 1.5%. Material: PBMCs. Source of these receptors: a woman aged 18-30 years in good health and CMV-seronegative.

The chain combines TRBV4-2 with TRBJ2-3, with TRBD2 identical over 7 bases. The CDR3 has 14 amino acids. Trimming removed 2 bases from V and 6 bases from J; junction bases left unmatched: 5. CDR1 and CDR2 (germline): LGHNA, YNFKEQ. CDR3 nucleotides: TGTGCCAGCAGCCAACGAGCGGGAATGGATACGCAGTATTTT. Amino acids: CASSQRAGMDTQYF.

The chain employs TRBV11-2 and TRBJ1-1; D is undetermined. CDR3 size: 14 residues. V dropped 3 bases and J dropped 2 bases, with 10 bases sitting between them. The germline CDR1 and CDR2 sequences are SGHAT and FQNNGV. CDR3 in amino acids: CASSFQGENTEAFF. CDR3 nucleotide sequence: TGTGCCAGCAGCTTCCAAGGAGAAAACACTGAAGCTTTCTTT.

This clone was seen once. CDR3 loop: CASSEVQTGWGENTIYF. CDR3 sequence (DNA): TGTGCCAGCAGTGAAGTACAGACAGGGTGGGGTGAAAACACCATATATTTT. This chain uses TRBV6-1 with TRBJ1-3, with 7 bases lining up with TRBD1. Germline lookup yields CDR1 MNHNS and CDR2 SASEGT. The CDR3 spans 17 residues. The ends lost 1 base at V and 6 bases at J; junction bases unmatched: 12.

This chain joins TRBV4-2 and TRBJ2-2; 11 positions match TRBD2. The V segment lost 2 bases and the J segment 2 bases; nucleotides outside the gene matches: 7. Germline CDR1 reads LGHNA; CDR2 reads YNFKEQ. This CDR3 comprises 18 residues. The CDR3 protein is CASSQPIAGGINTGELFF. CDR3 bases: TGTGCCAGCAGCCAACCGATAGCGGGAGGGATCAACACCGGGGAGCTGTTTTTT.

The chain employs TRBV5-5 and TRBJ1-1, with D tentatively TRBD1 (5 bases). Germline-derived CDR1 and CDR2 are SGHKS and YYEKEE (reference sequence). CDR3 length equals 13 residues. Trimming removed 3 bases from V and 9 bases from J, with 15 bases in between. This CDR3 is CASSYGGGGKAFF. CDR3 nucleotides: TGTGCCAGCAGCTACGGGGGGGGAGGGAAAGCTTTCTTT.

This clone was seen a single time. The V call is TRBV7-9, the J call TRBJ2-1; perhaps TRBD2 as D (5 bases). CDR1 is SEHNR, CDR2 FQNEAQ, per germline (reference sequence). V lost 5 bases, J lost 3 bases, and 14 bases lay in between. The CDR3 totals 15 residues. CDR3 residues: CASSEPGLNYNEQFF. In nucleotides, the CDR3 is TGTGCCAGCAGCGAACCCGGACTTAACTACAATGAGCAGTTCTTC. Looking up the rest from reference TRBV7-9 and TRBJ2-1 gives the full variable domain: DTGVSQNPRHKITKRGQNVTFRCDPISEHNRLYWYRQTLGQGPEFLTYFQNEAQLEKSRLLSDRFSAERPKGSFSTLEIQRTEQGDSAMYLCASSEPGLNYNEQFFGPGTRLTVL.

This sequence joins TRBV5-1 and TRBJ2-3, with 11 positions matching TRBD2. After removal of 4 bases from V and 3 bases from J, the junction contained 10 bases not matched to a gene. CDR3 length equals 17 residues. Germline V lookup: CDR1 SGHRS, CDR2 YFSETQ. CDR3 loop: CASSPVYSGGGTDTQYF. The CDR3 DNA follows: TGCGCCAGCAGCCCCGTCTATAGCGGGGGGGGGACAGATACGCAGTATTTT.

The rearrangement links TRBV9 to TRBJ1-1, with 8 bases lining up with TRBD1. Germline CDR1 and CDR2: SGDLS and YYNGEE. J gave up 11 bases and V 0 bases, and 9 bases lay outside the gene matches. This CDR3 region has 14 residues. CDR3 loop: CASSVEMGQAGAFF. In DNA, the CDR3 is TGTGCCAGCAGCGTAGAGATGGGACAGGCGGGGGCTTTCTTT.

V and J are TRBV27 and TRBJ1-1; D is possibly TRBD1 (5 bases). Trimming took 4 bases from V and 0 from J, leaving 15 bases between them. The CDR3 runs 16 residues. Germline V gene data show CDR1 as MNHEY and CDR2 as SMNVEV (reference sequence). CDR3 in amino acids: CASSSRQTQMNTEAFF. DNA of the CDR3: TGTGCCAGCAGTTCCAGACAGACACAGATGAACACTGAAGCTTTCTTT.

This chain links TRBV6-5 with TRBJ2-5; 8 bases fit TRBD2. The CDR3 is made up of 14 amino acids. Trimming took 4 bases from V and 4 from J; bases not matched to a gene: 5. Per the germline V gene, CDR1 is MNHEY and CDR2 is SVGAGI. CDR3 protein: CASSFDLAGETQYF. The CDR3 bases are TGTGCCAGCAGTTTCGATCTAGCGGGAGAGACCCAGTACTTC.

This clone was found once. V gene TRBV5-1 combines with J gene TRBJ2-1, with TRBD2 matching over 8 bases. Germline V gene sequence: CDR1 SGHRS, CDR2 YFSETQ. Unmatched junction bases numbered 6, after V lost 0 bases and J lost 7 bases. This CDR3 comprises 15 residues. CDR3 DNA: TGCGCCAGCAGCTTGGCGGGGGGGCCGCGGAATGAGCAGTTCTTC. The encoded protein is CASSLAGGPRNEQFF.

This chain connects TRBV5-6 to TRBJ1-4, with D perhaps matching TRBD1 (5 bases). This CDR3 comprises 14 residues. Trimming pared 2 bases from V and 8 bases from J, leaving 13 bases between. From germline, CDR1 is SGHDT and CDR2 YYEEEE. The CDR3 DNA sequence: TGTGCCAGCAGCTTCAATTCGGGGGGGGAAAAACTGTTTTTT. This gives the protein CASSFNSGGEKLFF.

In its sample, this clone was seen once. The V call is TRBV7-9, the J call TRBJ2-1, with D maybe TRBD2 (6 bases). V lost 4 bases, J lost 10 bases, and 11 bases lay in between. The germline gives CDR1 SEHNR, CDR2 FQNEAQ (reference sequence). The CDR3 extends over 12 amino acids. The CDR3 DNA reads TGTGCCAGCAGCTCGGGGGTTATGGAGCAGTTCTTC. This sequence encodes CASSSGVMEQFF.

This chain links TRBV5-4 with TRBJ2-2; the match to TRBD1 covers 7 bases. Germline assignment: CDR1 SGHNT and CDR2 YYREEE (reference sequence). V lost 0 bases and J lost 0; bases outside the gene matches: 5. This CDR3 has 17 amino acids. The CDR3 sequence: CASSLDLGQANTGELFF. Here the CDR3 DNA reads TGTGCCAGCAGCTTGGACTTAGGACAGGCGAACACCGGGGAGCTGTTTTTT.

As concerns this clone: A junction boundary mismatches the germline segment, possibly from a read error. Other DNA sequences within the sample encode an identical CDR3. V usage is TRBV25-1 and J usage is TRBJ1-1, with 9 nucleotides matching TRBD1. The germline V gene has CDR1 MGHDK and CDR2 SYGVNS. The CDR3 consists of 14 residues. This CDR3 reads CASSEGTGSPEAFF. The CDR3 bases are TGTGCCAGCAGTGAAGGGACAGGGTCCCCTGAAGCTTTCTTC.

This sequence joins TRBV27 and TRBJ2-7; tentatively, D is TRBD1 (6 bases). Germline V gene sequence: CDR1 MNHEY, CDR2 SMNVEV (reference sequence). V was trimmed by 3 bases and J by 1 base, leaving 16 bases between them. The CDR3 runs 16 residues. As DNA, the CDR3 is TGTGCCAGCAGTTTCAGGGGCGACAGGCAGTCCTACGAGCAGTACTTC. This encodes CASSFRGDRQSYEQYF.

This chain connects TRBV5-1 to TRBJ1-1; D is perhaps TRBD1 (6 bases). The CDR3 is 16 residues long. Germline V CDR1 and CDR2: SGHRS, YFSETQ. V was shortened by 0 bases and J by 2 bases, with 14 bases between the two germline ends. The CDR3 sequence: CASSLGPGQRNTEAFF. CDR3 nucleotide sequence: TGCGCCAGCAGCTTGGGACCAGGACAGAGAAACACTGAAGCTTTCTTT.

The V and J genes are TRBV2 and TRBJ1-2; the D gene is possibly TRBD1 (5 bases). CDR1 SNHLY and CDR2 FYNNEI come from the germline V gene. V lost 6 bases and J lost 2, with 13 bases in between. This CDR3 region has 14 residues. The CDR3 here is CASRPERGNYGYTF. The CDR3 bases are TGTGCCAGCAGGCCTGAAAGGGGAAACTATGGCTACACCTTC. Full variable domain (remainder filled in from reference TRBV2 and TRBJ1-2): EPEVTQTPSHQVTQMGQEVILRCVPISNHLYFYWYRQILGQKVEFLVSFYNNEISEKSEIFDDQFSVERPDGSNFTLKIRSTKLEDSAMYFCASRPERGNYGYTFGSGTRLTVV.

V gene TRBV5-4 combines with J gene TRBJ2-7; 10 bases align to TRBD1. The CDR3 sequence is 14 residues long. The ends lost 3 bases at V and 4 bases at J; junction bases unmatched: 4. CDR1 and CDR2 from the germline V gene are SGHNT and YYREEE (reference sequence). This chain's CDR3 is CASSSTGGSYEQYF. CDR3 sequence (DNA): TGTGCCAGCAGCTCGACAGGGGGCTCGTACGAGCAGTACTTC.

This chain links TRBV7-2 with TRBJ1-1; D is uncertain. The CDR3 has 14 amino acids. V was pared by 0 bases and J by 1 base, with 6 bases between. From germline, CDR1 is SGHTA and CDR2 FQGNSA. The CDR3 protein is CASSLAPRNTEAFF. CDR3 sequence (DNA): TGTGCCAGCAGCTTAGCCCCCAGGAACACTGAAGCTTTCTTT.

The chain carries TRBV2 and TRBJ1-1; tentative D call: TRBD1 (6 bases). From germline, CDR1 is SNHLY and CDR2 FYNNEI. The length of the CDR3 is 13 residues. Trimming removed 7 bases from V and 0 bases from J, with 9 bases in between. The CDR3 spells CASNREMNTEAFF. DNA of the CDR3: TGTGCCAGCAACAGGGAGATGAACACTGAAGCTTTCTTT.

V usage is TRBV6-5 and J usage is TRBJ2-1; 10 bases are a match to TRBD1. The CDR3 length is 15 residues. Germline V gives CDR1 MNHEY, CDR2 SVGAGI. J lost 4 bases, V lost 6 bases, and 6 bases had no gene match. The CDR3 region is CASSSDRGFYNEQFF. The CDR3 DNA reads TGTGCCAGCAGCTCGGACAGGGGGTTTTACAATGAGCAGTTCTTC.

This clone was observed a few times. The chain carries TRBV6-4 and TRBJ2-1, with 12 bases identical to TRBD2. Germline CDR1 reads MRHNA; CDR2 reads SNTAGT. The CDR3 covers 13 residues. The J segment lost 9 bases and the V segment lost 5 bases, leaving 2 bases of the junction unmatched. The CDR3 region is CASSTSGRSEQFF. DNA of the CDR3: TGTGCCAGCAGTACTAGCGGGAGGTCTGAGCAGTTCTTC.

The chain couples TRBV5-4 to TRBJ2-4; D may be TRBD2 (6 bases). Trimming cost V 7 bases and J 4 bases, with 12 bases left between them. Looked up from germline, CDR1 is SGHNT and CDR2 is YYREEE (reference sequence). This CDR3 has 13 residues. CDR3 coding DNA: TGTGCCAGCCACCTCGGGGGAAAAAACATTCAGTACTTC. This encodes CASHLGGKNIQYF.

V and J are TRBV11-2 and TRBJ2-5, with D perhaps TRBD2 (5 bases). The CDR3 has 14 residues. Looked up from germline, CDR1 is SGHAT and CDR2 is FQNNGV. Trimming pared 7 bases from V and 2 bases from J, leaving 14 bases between. CDR3 in amino acids: CASTNRGIQETQYF. CDR3 DNA: TGTGCCAGCACCAATCGGGGAATACAAGAGACCCAGTACTTC.

This clone appeared once. This chain uses TRBV6-1 with TRBJ2-1, with 7 bases fitting TRBD2. V gave up 1 base and J gave up 1 base; unmatched junction bases: 1. The CDR3 contains 15 residues. CDR1 is MNHNS and CDR2 is SASEGT in the germline V gene. In nucleotides, the CDR3 is TGTGCCAGCAGTGAAGGGGGGGGATCCTACAATGAGCAGTTCTTC. This translates into CASSEGGGSYNEQFF.

The rearrangement joins TRBV11-2 to TRBJ2-2; TRBD2 matches 9 bases. The germline V gene encodes CDR1 SGHAT and CDR2 FQNNGV. The CDR3 is 17 residues long. The junction had 7 bases not matched to a gene; V was cut back by 5 bases and J by 0 bases. The CDR3 nucleotides are TGTGCCAGCAGCCGTGGACTAGCGTCTGCGAACACCGGGGAGCTGTTTTTT. Translation gives CASSRGLASANTGELFF. Using reference TRBV11-2 and TRBJ2-2 for the parts outside the CDR3, the full variable domain is EAGVAQSPRYKIIEKRQSVAFWCNPISGHATLYWYQQILGQGPKLLIQFQNNGVVDDSQLPKDRFSAERLKGVDSTLKIQPAKLEDSAVYLCASSRGLASANTGELFFGEGSRLTVL.

The chain couples TRBV27 to TRBJ1-2; D may be TRBD1 (6 bases). This CDR3 has 15 residues. Germline CDR1 is MNHEY and CDR2 is SMNVEV (reference sequence). V lost 4 bases and J 7 bases, leaving 19 bases between the germline ends. The chain's CDR3 is CASSYLGAGETGYTF. The CDR3 DNA reads TGTGCCAGCAGTTACCTTGGGGCAGGGGAGACTGGCTACACCTTC.

This chain uses TRBV5-8 with TRBJ1-5; the D is unclear. V was shortened by 2 bases and J by 0 bases, with 6 bases between the two germline ends. Germline V gives CDR1 SGHTS, CDR2 YDEGEE. This CDR3 region has 14 residues. The CDR3 region has the DNA TGTGCCAGCAGCTTTATCGGTAGCAATCAGCCCCAGCATTTT. Translation gives CASSFIGSNQPQHF.

V usage is TRBV7-2 and J usage is TRBJ2-1; the match to TRBD2 covers 9 bases. The CDR3 is 15 residues long. V gave up 1 base and J gave up 8 bases; unmatched junction bases: 6. Germline assignment: CDR1 SGHTA and CDR2 FQGNSA. CDR3 coding DNA: TGTGCCAGCAGCTTAGGGCTAGCGGGGAGGTATGAGCAGTTCTTC. Translation: CASSLGLAGRYEQFF.